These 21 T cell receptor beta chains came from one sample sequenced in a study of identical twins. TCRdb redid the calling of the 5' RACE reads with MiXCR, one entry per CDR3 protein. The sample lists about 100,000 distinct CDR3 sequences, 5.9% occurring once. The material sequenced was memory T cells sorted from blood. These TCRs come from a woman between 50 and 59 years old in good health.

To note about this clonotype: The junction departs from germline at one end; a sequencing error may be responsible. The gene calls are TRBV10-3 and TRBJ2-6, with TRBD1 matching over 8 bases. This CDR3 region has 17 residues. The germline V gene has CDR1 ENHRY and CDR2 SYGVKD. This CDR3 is CAISEFDRGYGANILTF. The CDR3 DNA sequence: TGTGCCATCAGTGAGTTCGACAGGGGATATGGGGCCAACATCCTGACTTTC.

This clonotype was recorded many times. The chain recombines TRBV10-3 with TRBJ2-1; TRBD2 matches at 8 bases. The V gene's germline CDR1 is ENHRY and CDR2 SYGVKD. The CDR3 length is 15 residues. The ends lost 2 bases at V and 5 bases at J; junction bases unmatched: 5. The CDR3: CAISERSGSHNEQFF. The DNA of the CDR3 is TGTGCCATCAGTGAGAGGAGCGGGAGTCACAATGAGCAGTTCTTC.

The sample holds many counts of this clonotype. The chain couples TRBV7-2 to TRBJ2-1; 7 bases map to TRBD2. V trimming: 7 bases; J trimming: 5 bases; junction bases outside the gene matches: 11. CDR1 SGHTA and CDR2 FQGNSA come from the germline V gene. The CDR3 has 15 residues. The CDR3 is CASTPGGYYHNEQFF. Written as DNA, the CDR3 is TGTGCCAGCACCCCGGGAGGTTACTATCACAATGAGCAGTTCTTC.

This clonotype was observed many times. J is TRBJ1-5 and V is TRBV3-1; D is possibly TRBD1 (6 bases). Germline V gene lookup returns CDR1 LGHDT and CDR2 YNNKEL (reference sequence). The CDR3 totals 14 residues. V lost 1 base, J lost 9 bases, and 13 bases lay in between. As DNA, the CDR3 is TGTGCCAGCAGCCAAGGGGGCCCAGGGGTGCCCCAGCATTTT. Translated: CASSQGGPGVPQHF.

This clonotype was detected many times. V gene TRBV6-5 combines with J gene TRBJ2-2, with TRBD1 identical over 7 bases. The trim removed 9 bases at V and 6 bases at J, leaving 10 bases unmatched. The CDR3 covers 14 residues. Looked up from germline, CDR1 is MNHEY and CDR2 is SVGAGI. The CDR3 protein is CARPRAGGPGELFF. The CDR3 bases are TGTGCCAGACCGCGGGCAGGGGGTCCCGGGGAGCTGTTTTTT.

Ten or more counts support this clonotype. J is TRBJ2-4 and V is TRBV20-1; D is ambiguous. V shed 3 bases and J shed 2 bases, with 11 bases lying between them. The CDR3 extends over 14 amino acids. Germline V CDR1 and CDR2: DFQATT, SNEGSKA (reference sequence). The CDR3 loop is CSARRAESKNIQYF. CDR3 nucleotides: TGCAGTGCTAGGAGAGCCGAGTCCAAAAACATTCAGTACTTC.

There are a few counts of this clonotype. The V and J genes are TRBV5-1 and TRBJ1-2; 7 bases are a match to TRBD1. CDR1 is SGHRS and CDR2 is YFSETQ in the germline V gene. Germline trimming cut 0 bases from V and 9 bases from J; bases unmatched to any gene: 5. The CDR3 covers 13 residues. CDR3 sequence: CASSLAGTDRYTF. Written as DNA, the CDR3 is TGCGCCAGCAGCTTGGCCGGGACAGATCGCTACACCTTC.

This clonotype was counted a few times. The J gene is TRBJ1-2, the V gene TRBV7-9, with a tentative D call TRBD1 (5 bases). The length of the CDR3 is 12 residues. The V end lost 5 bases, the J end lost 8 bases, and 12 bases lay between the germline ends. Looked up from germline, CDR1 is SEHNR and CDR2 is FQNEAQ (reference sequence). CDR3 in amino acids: CASSLPGEGYTF. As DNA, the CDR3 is TGTGCCAGCAGCCTTCCGGGGGAAGGCTACACCTTC.

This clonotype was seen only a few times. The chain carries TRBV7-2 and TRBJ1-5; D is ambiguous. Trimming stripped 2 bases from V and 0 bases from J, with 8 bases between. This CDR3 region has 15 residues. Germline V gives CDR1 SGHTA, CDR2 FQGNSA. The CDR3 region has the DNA TGTGCCAGCAGCTTATTTAGCAATAGCAATCAGCCCCAGCATTTT. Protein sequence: CASSLFSNSNQPQHF.

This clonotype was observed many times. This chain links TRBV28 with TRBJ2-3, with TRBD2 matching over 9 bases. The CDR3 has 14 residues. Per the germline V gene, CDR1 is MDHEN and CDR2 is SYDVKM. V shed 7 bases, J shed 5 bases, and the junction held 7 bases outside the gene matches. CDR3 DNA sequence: TGTGCCAGCATGCCCAGCGGGAGGAGAGATACGCAGTATTTT. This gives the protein CASMPSGRRDTQYF.

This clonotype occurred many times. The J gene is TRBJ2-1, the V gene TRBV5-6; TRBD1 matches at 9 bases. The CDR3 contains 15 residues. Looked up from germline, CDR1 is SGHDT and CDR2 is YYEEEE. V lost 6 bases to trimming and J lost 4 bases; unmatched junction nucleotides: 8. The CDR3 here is CASINRGRPYNEQFF. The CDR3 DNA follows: TGTGCCAGCATAAACAGGGGGCGCCCGTACAATGAGCAGTTCTTC.

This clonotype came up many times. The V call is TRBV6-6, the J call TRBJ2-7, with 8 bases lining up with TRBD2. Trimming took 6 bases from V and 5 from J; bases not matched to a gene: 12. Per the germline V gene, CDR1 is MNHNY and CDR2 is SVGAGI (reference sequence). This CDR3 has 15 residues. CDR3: CASRYTGTRGHEQYF. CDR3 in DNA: TGTGCCAGCAGATATACCGGGACTAGGGGTCACGAGCAGTACTTC.

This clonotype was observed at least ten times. The CDR3 DNA is TGTGCCACCGGTTTGGATGGGGTAAAGGATACGCAGTATTTT. Protein product: CATGLDGVKDTQYF. The chain links TRBV24-1 to TRBJ2-3; D is ambiguous. CDR1 is KGHDR, CDR2 SFDVKD, per germline. The CDR3 is made up of 14 amino acids. V was trimmed by 9 bases and J by 6 bases, leaving 18 bases between them.

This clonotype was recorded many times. CDR3 amino acids: CASSPGPGQTYGYTF. CDR3 sequence (DNA): TGTGCCAGCAGCCCGGGCCCGGGACAGACCTATGGCTACACCTTC. This chain links TRBV5-6 with TRBJ1-2, with 7 bases fitting TRBD1. CDR3 length equals 15 residues. Germline CDR1 is SGHDT and CDR2 is YYEEEE. The J segment lost 4 bases and the V segment lost 4 bases, leaving 10 bases of the junction unmatched.

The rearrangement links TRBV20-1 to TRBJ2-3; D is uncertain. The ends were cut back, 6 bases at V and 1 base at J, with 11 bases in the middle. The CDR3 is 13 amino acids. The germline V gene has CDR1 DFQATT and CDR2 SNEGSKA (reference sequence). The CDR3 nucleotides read TGCAGTGCGCGGTTCACCGGCACAGATACGCAGTATTTT. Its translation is CSARFTGTDTQYF.

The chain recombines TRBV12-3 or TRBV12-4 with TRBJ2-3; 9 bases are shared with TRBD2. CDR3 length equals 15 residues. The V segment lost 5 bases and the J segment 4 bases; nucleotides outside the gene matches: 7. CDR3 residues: CASSPEVAGADTQYF. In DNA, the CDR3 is TGTGCCAGCAGTCCCGAGGTAGCGGGAGCAGATACGCAGTATTTT.

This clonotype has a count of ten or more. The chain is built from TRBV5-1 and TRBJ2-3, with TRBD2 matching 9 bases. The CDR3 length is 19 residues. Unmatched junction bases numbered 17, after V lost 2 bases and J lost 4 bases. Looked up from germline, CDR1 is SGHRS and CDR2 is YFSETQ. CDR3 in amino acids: CASSFGLLAGRGGADTQYF. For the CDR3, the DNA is TGCGCCAGCAGCTTTGGCCTCCTAGCGGGGCGTGGGGGGGCAGATACGCAGTATTTT.

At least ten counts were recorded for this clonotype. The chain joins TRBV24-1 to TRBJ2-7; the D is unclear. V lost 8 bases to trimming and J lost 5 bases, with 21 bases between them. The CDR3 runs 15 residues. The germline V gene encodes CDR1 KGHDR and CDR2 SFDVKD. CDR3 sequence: CATTLKAKERDEQYV. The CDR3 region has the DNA TGTGCCACCACCCTAAAGGCCAAGGAAAGGGACGAGCAGTACGTC.

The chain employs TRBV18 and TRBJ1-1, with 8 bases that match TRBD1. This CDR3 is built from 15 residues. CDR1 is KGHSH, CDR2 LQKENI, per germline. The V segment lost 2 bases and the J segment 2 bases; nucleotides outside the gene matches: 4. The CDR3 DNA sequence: TGTGCCAGCTCACCAAGGGACAGGCAAAACACTGAAGCTTTCTTT. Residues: CASSPRDRQNTEAFF.

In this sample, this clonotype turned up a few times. CDR3 in amino acids: CASSLARIRRKESGANVLTF. The CDR3 DNA sequence: TGTGCCAGCAGCTTAGCGCGGATCAGGCGGAAGGAAAGTGGGGCCAACGTCCTGACTTTC. V usage is TRBV7-9 and J usage is TRBJ2-6; D remains ambiguous. Germline V lookup: CDR1 SEHNR, CDR2 FQNEAQ (reference sequence). V gave up 0 bases and J gave up 3 bases, with 21 bases separating them. There are 20 residues in the CDR3.

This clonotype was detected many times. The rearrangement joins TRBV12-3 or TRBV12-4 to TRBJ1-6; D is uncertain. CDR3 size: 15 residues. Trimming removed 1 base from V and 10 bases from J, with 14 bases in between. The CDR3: CASSLGQPAGSPLHF. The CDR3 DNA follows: TGTGCCAGCAGTTTAGGGCAGCCTGCGGGATCACCCCTCCACTTT.